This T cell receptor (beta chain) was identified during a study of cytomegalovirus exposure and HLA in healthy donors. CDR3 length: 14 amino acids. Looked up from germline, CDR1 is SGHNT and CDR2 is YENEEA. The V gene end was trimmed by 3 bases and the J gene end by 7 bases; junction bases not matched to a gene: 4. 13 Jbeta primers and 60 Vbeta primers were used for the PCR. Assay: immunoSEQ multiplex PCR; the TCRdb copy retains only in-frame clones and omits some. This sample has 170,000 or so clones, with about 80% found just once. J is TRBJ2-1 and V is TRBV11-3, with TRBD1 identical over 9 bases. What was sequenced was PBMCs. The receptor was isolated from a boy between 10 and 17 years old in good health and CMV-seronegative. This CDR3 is CASSFGQGYNEQFF. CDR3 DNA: TGTGCCAGCAGCTTTGGACAGGGGTATAATGAGCAGTTCTTC.